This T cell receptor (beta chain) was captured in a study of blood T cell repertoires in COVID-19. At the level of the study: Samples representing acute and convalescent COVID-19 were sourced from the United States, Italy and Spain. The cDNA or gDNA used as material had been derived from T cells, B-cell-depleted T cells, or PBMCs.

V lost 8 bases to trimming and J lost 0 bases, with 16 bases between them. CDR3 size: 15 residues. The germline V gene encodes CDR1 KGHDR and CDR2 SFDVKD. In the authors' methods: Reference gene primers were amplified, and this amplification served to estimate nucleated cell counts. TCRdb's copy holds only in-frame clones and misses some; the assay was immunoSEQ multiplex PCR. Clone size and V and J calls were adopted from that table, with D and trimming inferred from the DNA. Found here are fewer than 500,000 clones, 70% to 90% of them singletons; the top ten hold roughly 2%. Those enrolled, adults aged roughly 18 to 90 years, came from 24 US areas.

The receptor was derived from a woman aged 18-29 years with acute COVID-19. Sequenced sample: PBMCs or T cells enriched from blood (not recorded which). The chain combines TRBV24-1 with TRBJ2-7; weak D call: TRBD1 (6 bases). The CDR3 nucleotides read TGTGCCACCACCCGGGGACATAAACGCTCCTACGAGCAGTACTTC. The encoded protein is CATTRGHKRSYEQYF.